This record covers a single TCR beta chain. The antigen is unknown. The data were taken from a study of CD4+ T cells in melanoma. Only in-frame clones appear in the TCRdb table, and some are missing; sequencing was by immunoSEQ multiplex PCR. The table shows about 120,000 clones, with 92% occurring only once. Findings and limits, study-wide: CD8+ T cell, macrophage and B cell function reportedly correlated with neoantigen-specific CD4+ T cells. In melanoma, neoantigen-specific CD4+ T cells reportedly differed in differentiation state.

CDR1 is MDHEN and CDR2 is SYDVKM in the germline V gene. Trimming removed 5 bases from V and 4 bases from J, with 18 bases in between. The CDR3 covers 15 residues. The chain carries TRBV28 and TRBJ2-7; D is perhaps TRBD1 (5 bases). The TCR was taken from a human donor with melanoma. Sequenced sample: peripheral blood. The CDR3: CASSKDWERGYEQYF. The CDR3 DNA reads TGTGCCAGCAGTAAGGATTGGGAAAGGGGATACGAGCAGTACTTC.